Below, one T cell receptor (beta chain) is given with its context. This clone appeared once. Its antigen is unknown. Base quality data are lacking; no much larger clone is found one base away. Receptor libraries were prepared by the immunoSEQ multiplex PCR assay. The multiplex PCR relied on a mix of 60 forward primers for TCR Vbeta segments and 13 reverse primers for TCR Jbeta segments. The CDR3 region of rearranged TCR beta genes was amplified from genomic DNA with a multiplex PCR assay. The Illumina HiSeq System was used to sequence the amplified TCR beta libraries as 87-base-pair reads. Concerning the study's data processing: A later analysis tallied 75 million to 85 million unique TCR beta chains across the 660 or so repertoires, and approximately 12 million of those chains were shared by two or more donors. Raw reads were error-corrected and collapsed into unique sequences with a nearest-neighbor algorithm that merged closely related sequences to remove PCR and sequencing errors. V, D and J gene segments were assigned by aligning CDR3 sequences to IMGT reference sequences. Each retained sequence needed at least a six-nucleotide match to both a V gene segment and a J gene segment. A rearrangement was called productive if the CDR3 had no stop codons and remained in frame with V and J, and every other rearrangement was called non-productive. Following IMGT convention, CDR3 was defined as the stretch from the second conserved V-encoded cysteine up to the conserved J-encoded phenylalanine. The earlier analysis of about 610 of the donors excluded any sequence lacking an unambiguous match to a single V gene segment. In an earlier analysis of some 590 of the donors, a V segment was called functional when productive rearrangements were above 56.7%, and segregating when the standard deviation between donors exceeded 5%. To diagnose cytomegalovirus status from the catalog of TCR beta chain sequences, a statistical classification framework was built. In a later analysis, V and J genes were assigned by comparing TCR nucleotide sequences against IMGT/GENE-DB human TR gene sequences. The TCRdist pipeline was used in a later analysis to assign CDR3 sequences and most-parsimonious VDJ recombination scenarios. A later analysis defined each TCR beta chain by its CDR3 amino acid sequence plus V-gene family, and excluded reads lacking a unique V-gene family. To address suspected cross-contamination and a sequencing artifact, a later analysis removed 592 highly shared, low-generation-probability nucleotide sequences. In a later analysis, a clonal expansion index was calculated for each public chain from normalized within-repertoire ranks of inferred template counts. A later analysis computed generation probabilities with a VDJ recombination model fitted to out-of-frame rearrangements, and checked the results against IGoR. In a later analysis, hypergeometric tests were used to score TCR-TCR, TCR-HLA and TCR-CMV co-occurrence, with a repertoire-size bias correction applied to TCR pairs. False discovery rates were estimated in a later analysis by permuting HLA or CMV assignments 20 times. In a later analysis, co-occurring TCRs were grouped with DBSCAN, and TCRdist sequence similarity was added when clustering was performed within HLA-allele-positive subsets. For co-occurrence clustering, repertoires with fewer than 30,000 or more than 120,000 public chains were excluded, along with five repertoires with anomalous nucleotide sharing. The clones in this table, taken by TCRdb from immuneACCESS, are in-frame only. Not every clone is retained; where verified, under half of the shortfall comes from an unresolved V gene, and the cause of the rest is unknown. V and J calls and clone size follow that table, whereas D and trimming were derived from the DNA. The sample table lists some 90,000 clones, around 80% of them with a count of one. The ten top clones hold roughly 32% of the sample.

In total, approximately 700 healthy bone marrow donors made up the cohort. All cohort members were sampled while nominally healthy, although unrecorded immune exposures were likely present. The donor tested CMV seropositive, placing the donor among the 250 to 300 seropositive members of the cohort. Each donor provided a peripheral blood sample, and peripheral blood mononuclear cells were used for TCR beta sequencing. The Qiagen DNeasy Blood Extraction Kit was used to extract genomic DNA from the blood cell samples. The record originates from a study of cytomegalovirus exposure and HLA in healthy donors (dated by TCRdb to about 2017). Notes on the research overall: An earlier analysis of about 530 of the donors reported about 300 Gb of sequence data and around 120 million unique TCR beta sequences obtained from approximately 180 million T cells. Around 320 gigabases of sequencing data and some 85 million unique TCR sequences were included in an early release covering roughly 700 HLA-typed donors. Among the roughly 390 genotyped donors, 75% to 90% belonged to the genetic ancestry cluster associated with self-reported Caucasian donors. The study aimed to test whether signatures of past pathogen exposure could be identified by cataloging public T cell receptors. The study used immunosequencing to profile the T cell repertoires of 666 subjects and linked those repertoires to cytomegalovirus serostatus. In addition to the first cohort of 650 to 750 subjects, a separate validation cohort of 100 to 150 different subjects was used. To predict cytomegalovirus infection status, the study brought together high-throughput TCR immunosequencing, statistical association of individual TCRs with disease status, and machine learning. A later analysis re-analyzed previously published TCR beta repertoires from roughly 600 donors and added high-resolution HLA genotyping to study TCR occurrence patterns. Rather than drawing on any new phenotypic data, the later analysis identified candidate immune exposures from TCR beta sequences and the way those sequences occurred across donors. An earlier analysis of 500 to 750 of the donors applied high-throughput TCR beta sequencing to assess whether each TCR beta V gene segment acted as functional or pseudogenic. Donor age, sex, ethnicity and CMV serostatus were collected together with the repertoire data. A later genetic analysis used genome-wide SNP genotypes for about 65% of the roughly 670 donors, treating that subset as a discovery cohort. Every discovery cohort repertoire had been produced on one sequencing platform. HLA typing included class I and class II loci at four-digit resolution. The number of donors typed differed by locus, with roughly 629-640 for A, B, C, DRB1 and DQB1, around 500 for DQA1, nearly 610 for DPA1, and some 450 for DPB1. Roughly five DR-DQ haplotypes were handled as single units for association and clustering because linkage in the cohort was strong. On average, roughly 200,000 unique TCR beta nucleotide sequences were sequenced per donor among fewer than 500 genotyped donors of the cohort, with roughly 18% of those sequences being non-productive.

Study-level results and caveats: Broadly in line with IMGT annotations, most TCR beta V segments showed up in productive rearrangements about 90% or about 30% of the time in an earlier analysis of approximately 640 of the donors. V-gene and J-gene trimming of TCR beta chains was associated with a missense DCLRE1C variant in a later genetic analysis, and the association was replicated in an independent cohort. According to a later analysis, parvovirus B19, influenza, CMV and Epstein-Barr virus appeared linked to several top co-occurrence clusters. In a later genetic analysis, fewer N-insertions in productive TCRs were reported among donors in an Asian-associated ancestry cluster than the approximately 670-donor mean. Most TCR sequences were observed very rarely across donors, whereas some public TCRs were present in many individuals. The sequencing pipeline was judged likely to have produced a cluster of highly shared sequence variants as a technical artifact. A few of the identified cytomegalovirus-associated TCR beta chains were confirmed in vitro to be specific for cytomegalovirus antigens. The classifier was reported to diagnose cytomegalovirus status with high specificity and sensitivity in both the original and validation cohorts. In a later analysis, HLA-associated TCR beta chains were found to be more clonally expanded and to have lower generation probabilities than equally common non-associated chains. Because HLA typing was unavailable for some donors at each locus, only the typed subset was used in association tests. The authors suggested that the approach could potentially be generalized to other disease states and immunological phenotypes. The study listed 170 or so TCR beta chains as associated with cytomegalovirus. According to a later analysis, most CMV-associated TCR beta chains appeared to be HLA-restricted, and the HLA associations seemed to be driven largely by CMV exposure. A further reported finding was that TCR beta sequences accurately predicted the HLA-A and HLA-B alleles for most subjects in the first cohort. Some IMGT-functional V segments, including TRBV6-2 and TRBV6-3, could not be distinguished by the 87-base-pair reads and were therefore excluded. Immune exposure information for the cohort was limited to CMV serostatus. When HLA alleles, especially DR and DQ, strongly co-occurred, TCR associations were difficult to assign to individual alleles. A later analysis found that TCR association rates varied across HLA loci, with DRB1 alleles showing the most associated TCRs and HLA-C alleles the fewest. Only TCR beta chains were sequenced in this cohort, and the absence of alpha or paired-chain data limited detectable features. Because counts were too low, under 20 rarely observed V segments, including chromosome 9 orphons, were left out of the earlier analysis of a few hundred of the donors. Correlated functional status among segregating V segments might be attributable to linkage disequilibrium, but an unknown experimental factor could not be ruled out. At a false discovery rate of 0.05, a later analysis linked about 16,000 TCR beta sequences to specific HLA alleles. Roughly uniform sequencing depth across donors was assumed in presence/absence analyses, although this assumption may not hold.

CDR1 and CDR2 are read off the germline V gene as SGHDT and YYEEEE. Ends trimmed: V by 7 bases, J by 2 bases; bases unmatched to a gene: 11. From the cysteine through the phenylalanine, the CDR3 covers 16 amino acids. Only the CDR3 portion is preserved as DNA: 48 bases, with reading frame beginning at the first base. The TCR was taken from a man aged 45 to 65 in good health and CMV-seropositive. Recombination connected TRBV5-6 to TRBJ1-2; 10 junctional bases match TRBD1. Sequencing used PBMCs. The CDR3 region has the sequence CASARTGGLVNYGYTF. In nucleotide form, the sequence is TGTGCCAGCGCGAGGACAGGGGGACTGGTAAACTATGGCTACACCTTC.